This T cell receptor (beta chain) appears in the sequencing data of a study of cytomegalovirus exposure and HLA in healthy donors. Per germline, CDR1 SEHNR and CDR2 FQNEAQ (reference sequence). Trimming removed 1 base from V and 4 bases from J, with 14 bases in between. The CDR3 sequence is 16 residues long. This clone has only a few counts. The antigen is undetermined. General study points: The authors enumerated over 150 TCR beta chains as linked to cytomegalovirus. For most TCR sequences rarity was the rule, although some public TCRs occurred in many donors.

In the PCR, 60 Vbeta and 13 Jbeta primers were used. Produced via immunoSEQ multiplex PCR; TCRdb's table is partial and in-frame only. The data contain about 110,000 clones, about three quarters of them singletons. The TCR was taken from a woman between 50 and 59 years old in good health and CMV-seropositive. The sample consisted of PBMCs. The chain is built from TRBV7-9 and TRBJ1-5; D is perhaps TRBD1 (6 bases). The chain's CDR3 is CASSLELGARNQPQHF. DNA of the CDR3: TGTGCCAGCAGCTTAGAGTTGGGGGCGCGGAATCAGCCCCAGCATTTT.